These 17 T cell receptor beta chains came from one sample sequenced in a study of T cell changes during pregnancy in multiple sclerosis. Sequencing was performed with immunoSEQ multiplex PCR; in TCRdb, only in-frame clones are kept and a portion is missing. The data contain just under 65,000 clones, about 96% of them singletons. This specimen consisted of CD8+ T cells from peripheral blood mononuclear cells, obtained after pregnancy. The receptors were gathered from a female donor with multiple sclerosis, enrolled in a pregnancy study.

The V call is TRBV28, the J call TRBJ1-1, with D unclear. The V end lost 3 bases, the J end lost 0 bases, and 5 bases lay between the germline ends. In germline, CDR1 is MDHEN, CDR2 SYDVKM. The CDR3 totals 13 residues. CDR3 nucleotides: TGTGCCAGCAGTTTGGCAGTGAACACTGAAGCTTTCTTT. This encodes CASSLAVNTEAFF. The whole variable domain, remainder taken from reference TRBV28 and TRBJ1-1, is DVKVTQSSRYLVKRTGEKVFLECVQDMDHENMFWYRQDPGLGLRLIYFSYDVKMKEKGDIPEGYSVSREKKERFSLILESASTNQTSMYLCASSLAVNTEAFFGQGTRLTVV.

This clone was seen only once. The chain couples TRBV7-9 to TRBJ2-5; no clear D gene. The CDR3 has 16 amino acids. Germline CDR1 and CDR2: SEHNR and FQNEAQ (reference sequence). Deletions cut 5 bases from V and 2 bases from J, with 18 bases between. DNA for the CDR3: TGTGCCAGCAGCCCCCCGGGTGGTCGTGCGCAAGAGACCCAGTACTTC. It is translated as CASSPPGGRAQETQYF.

This clone was detected once. V usage is TRBV7-6 and J usage is TRBJ2-7, with 8 bases fitting TRBD2. V trimming: 5 bases; J trimming: 3 bases; junction bases outside the gene matches: 6. The CDR3 is 14 amino acids. The V gene's germline CDR1 is SGHVS and CDR2 FNYEAQ. This CDR3 is CASSPAGAGYEQYF. The CDR3 nucleotides are TGTGCCAGCAGCCCAGCGGGAGCCGGCTACGAGCAGTACTTC.

Written as DNA, the CDR3 is TGTGCCAGCAGCTTAGCGCGGGACAGTGGGAGCCGAAACTATGGCTACACCTTC. Translation gives CASSLARDSGSRNYGYTF. This chain connects TRBV7-2 to TRBJ1-2, with 7 bases that match TRBD1. There are 18 residues in the CDR3. CDR1 is SGHTA and CDR2 is FQGNSA in the germline V gene. Trimming took 0 bases from V and 2 from J; bases not matched to a gene: 12.

The rearrangement uses TRBV27 and TRBJ1-5, with a tentative D call TRBD1 (5 bases). CDR1 is MNHEY and CDR2 is SMNVEV in the germline V gene (reference sequence). The CDR3 has 14 amino acids. Trimming removed 3 bases at V and 3 bases at J, with 9 bases between. As DNA, the CDR3 is TGTGCCAGCAGTTTGGCAGGGTCCAATCAGCCCCAGCATTTT. This gives the protein CASSLAGSNQPQHF.

This sequence joins TRBV6-5 and TRBJ2-5; a possible D gene is TRBD1 (6 bases). Germline V gene lookup returns CDR1 MNHEY and CDR2 SVGAGI. The CDR3 loop spans 14 amino acids. V was pared by 0 bases and J by 2 bases, with 7 bases between. The CDR3 DNA sequence: TGTGCCAGCAGTTACTCTACAGGGCAAGAGACCCAGTACTTC. Residues: CASSYSTGQETQYF.

J is TRBJ2-1 and V is TRBV12-5; 10 nucleotides agree with TRBD2. CDR1 is LGHNT and CDR2 is FRNRAP in the germline V gene. This CDR3 has 16 residues. V was pared by 5 bases and J by 6 bases, with 10 bases of the junction left unmatched. The CDR3 DNA follows: TGTGCTAGTGGTCCCGCCGGGACTAGCGTCGGCAATGAGCAGTTCTTC. Amino acid sequence: CASGPAGTSVGNEQFF.

The rearrangement joins TRBV7-6 to TRBJ2-1; unclear D gene. V lost 1 base and J 8 bases, leaving 9 bases between the germline ends. The CDR3 extends over 13 amino acids. CDR1 and CDR2 from the germline V gene are SGHVS and FNYEAQ. The CDR3: CASSLGASDEQFF. The DNA for the CDR3 is TGTGCCAGCAGCTTAGGTGCCAGCGATGAGCAGTTCTTC.

This clone is termed medium-sized. The chain employs TRBV28 and TRBJ1-4, with 10 bases fitting TRBD1. The V and J ends lost 5 bases and 10 bases, in that order; junction bases with no gene match: 10. Germline values: CDR1 MDHEN, CDR2 SYDVKM. This CDR3 comprises 15 residues. As DNA, the CDR3 is TGTGCCAGCAGTCTGAAACTACGGACAGGGGGAAAACTGTTTTTT. It codes for CASSLKLRTGGKLFF.

The chain uses TRBV5-4 and TRBJ2-1, with 10 bases aligning to TRBD2. The trim removed 3 bases at V and 0 bases at J, leaving 15 bases unmatched. Per the germline V gene, CDR1 is SGHNT and CDR2 is YYREEE (reference sequence). CDR3 length: 20 residues. The CDR3 region has the DNA TGTGCCAGCAGCTATTCGACTAGCGGGTCTACCGACCCCTCCTACAATGAGCAGTTCTTC. Translation gives CASSYSTSGSTDPSYNEQFF.

This clone has only one observation. V gene TRBV5-1 combines with J gene TRBJ2-3, with a tentative D call TRBD1 (5 bases). Germline CDR1 SGHRS, CDR2 YFSETQ. The length of the CDR3 is 16 residues. Trimming removed 4 bases from V and 0 bases from J, with 15 bases in between. DNA for the CDR3: TGCGCCAGCAGCCCCCGACAGTTTCCTAGCACAGATACGCAGTATTTT. Its protein is CASSPRQFPSTDTQYF.

J is TRBJ2-3 and V is TRBV15; D not resolved. The V and J ends lost 5 bases and 11 bases respectively, with 20 bases between them. Germline CDR1 is LNHNV and CDR2 is YYDKDF (reference sequence). The CDR3 totals 14 residues. DNA of the CDR3: TGTGCCACCAGCCTTCCCTCTGACTCTCGGCGGCAGTATTTT. This codes for CATSLPSDSRRQYF.

The V and J genes are TRBV7-9 and TRBJ1-1; perhaps TRBD1 as D (5 bases). The CDR3 sequence is 12 residues long. Trimming shortened V by 6 bases and J by 3 bases, and 8 bases separated the two germline ends. Looked up from germline, CDR1 is SEHNR and CDR2 is FQNEAQ (reference sequence). The CDR3 loop is CASSDRYTEAFF. The DNA of the CDR3 is TGTGCCAGCAGTGACAGATACACTGAAGCTTTCTTT.

This chain connects TRBV4-1 to TRBJ1-5; 8 nucleotides align to TRBD1. V shed 3 bases and J 3 bases; nucleotides not matched to a gene: 10. Germline-derived CDR1 and CDR2 are MGHRA and YSYEKL. There are 17 residues in the CDR3. The CDR3 spells CASSHSTGGPYNQPQHF. The CDR3 DNA is TGCGCCAGCAGCCATTCCACAGGGGGTCCTTACAATCAGCCCCAGCATTTT.

V is TRBV30 and J is TRBJ2-7; tentatively, D is TRBD1 (6 bases). Trimming left V 5 bases short and J 6 bases short, with 11 bases between. CDR1 GTSNPN and CDR2 SVGIG come from the germline V gene (reference sequence). CDR3 size: 11 residues. DNA of the CDR3: TGTGCCTGGGAAGGCAGGGGCGAGCAGTACTTC. This translates into CAWEGRGEQYF.

The chain is built from TRBV28 and TRBJ1-3; 9 bases fit TRBD1. Germline V gene sequence: CDR1 MDHEN, CDR2 SYDVKM. The V and J ends lost 4 bases and 0 bases, in that order; junction bases with no gene match: 4. The CDR3 is 16 amino acids. The CDR3 coding sequence is TGTGCCAGCAGTTACAGGGGGCCGAGCTCTGGAAACACCATATATTTT. The encoded protein is CASSYRGPSSGNTIYF.

V is TRBV28 and J is TRBJ2-7, with a weak D call TRBD1 (6 bases). In germline, CDR1 is MDHEN, CDR2 SYDVKM. CDR3 length equals 14 residues. V was pared by 5 bases and J by 0 bases, with 11 bases between. The CDR3 loop reads CASSPRDTSYEQYF. CDR3 nucleotides: TGTGCCAGCAGTCCCCGGGACACCTCCTACGAGCAGTACTTC.